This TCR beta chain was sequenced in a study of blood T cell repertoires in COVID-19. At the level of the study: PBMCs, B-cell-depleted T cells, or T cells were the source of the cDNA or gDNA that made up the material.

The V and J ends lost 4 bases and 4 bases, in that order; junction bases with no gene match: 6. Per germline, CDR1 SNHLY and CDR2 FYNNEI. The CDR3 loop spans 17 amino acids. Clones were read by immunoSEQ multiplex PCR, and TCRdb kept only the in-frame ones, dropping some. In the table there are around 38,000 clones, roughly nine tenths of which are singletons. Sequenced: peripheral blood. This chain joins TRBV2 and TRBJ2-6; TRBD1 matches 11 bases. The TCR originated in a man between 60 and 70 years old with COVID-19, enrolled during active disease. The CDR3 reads CASSAGTGGAGANVLTF. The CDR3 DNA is TGTGCCAGCAGTGCCGGGACAGGGGGTGCCGGGGCCAACGTCCTGACTTTC. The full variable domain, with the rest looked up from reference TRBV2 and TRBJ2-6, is EPEVTQTPSHQVTQMGQEVILRCVPISNHLYFYWYRQILGQKVEFLVSFYNNEISEKSEIFDDQFSVERPDGSNFTLKIRSTKLEDSAMYFCASSAGTGGAGANVLTFGAGSRLTVL.